This T cell receptor (beta chain) was recorded in a study of beta chain features in type 1 diabetes. Study details: Cells sorted and examined across all samples totaled approximately 110 million.

Study-wide findings and caveats: Researchers report that Type 1 diabetes patients had moderately but significantly shorter TCRB CDR3s across all four CD4+ subsets.

The isolated RNA, all of it, was reverse transcribed, so expressed TCRB transcripts were what got sequenced. Method: immunoSEQ multiplex PCR; TCRdb's copy keeps in-frame clones and lacks some. The sample lists hundreds of thousands of clones; under 15% were seen once. Per germline, CDR1 MNHNS and CDR2 SASEGT. The CDR3 covers 15 residues. V lost 8 bases and J lost 4, with 15 bases in between. Note on this clone: Its cognate antigen is unknown.

Each of the CD4+ naive, central memory, regulatory and stem cell-like memory populations was sorted via CD45RO/CCR7/CD25/CD127/CD95/CD27. Each sorted population was over 98% pure. The sequenced material came from naive CD4+ T cells from blood. This TCR was recovered from a man aged 18 to 35 with type 1 diabetes. This chain connects TRBV6-1 to TRBJ2-6, with D tentatively TRBD1 or TRBD2 (5 bases each). Written as DNA, the CDR3 is TGTGCCAGCGGGCACGGGGCCTCCGGGGCCAACGTCCTGACTTTC. Its translation: CASGHGASGANVLTF.